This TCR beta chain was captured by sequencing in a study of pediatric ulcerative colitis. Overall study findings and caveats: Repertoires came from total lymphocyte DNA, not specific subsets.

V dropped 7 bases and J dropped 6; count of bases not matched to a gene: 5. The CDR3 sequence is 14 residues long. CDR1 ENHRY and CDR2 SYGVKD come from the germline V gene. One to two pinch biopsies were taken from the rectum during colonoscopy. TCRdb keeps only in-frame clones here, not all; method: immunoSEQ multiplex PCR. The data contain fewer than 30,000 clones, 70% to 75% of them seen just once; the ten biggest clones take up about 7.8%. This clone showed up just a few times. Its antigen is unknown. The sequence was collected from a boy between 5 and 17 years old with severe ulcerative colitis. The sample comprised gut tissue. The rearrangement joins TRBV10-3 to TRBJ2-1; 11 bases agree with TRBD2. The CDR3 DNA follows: TGTGCCATCAAACTGACTAGCGGGACCAATGAGCAGTTCTTC. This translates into CAIKLTSGTNEQFF.